These 19 T cell receptor beta chains were all obtained from the same sample, sequenced in a study of blood T cell repertoires in COVID-19. The repertoire was sequenced with immunoSEQ multiplex PCR; TCRdb's copy has only in-frame clones and lacks some. The sample comprises 110,000 to 150,000 clones, around 80% of which are singletons, and 5% rests with the top ten. The sequenced material came from peripheral blood. The source is a woman aged 45-65 years with acute or convalescent COVID-19.

This chain connects TRBV11-1 to TRBJ2-3, with 7 bases fitting TRBD2. The germline CDR1 and CDR2 sequences are SGHAT and FQDESV (reference sequence). The CDR3 is made up of 15 amino acids. V shed 3 bases and J 2 bases; nucleotides not matched to a gene: 5. DNA for the CDR3: TGTGCCAGCAGCTTGTCGGGAGGCTTCACAGATACGCAGTATTTT. Protein sequence: CASSLSGGFTDTQYF.

The V and J genes are TRBV6-5 and TRBJ1-5; D ambiguous. The CDR3 consists of 15 residues. The ends were cut back, 6 bases at V and 1 base at J, with 13 bases in the middle. CDR1 is MNHEY and CDR2 is SVGAGI in the germline V gene. For the CDR3, the DNA is TGTGCCAGCAGACGACAAGCCACCAGCAATCAGCCCCAGCATTTT. Protein product: CASRRQATSNQPQHF.

V is TRBV30 and J is TRBJ2-5, with a tentative D call TRBD2 (5 bases). Trimming pared 5 bases from V and 7 bases from J, leaving 11 bases between. Germline V gene data show CDR1 as GTSNPN and CDR2 as SVGIG (reference sequence). CDR3 size: 11 residues. The CDR3 here is CAWAAEGTQYF. In DNA, the CDR3 is TGTGCCTGGGCGGCTGAGGGGACCCAGTACTTC.

The J gene is TRBJ1-2, the V gene TRBV7-9; D is ambiguous. Trimming cost V 5 bases and J 4 bases, with 11 bases left between them. This CDR3 has 13 amino acids. Germline CDR1 SEHNR, CDR2 FQNEAQ (reference sequence). The CDR3 coding sequence is TGTGCCAGCAGCCAGGATGGAAGCTATGGCTACACCTTC. Its translation is CASSQDGSYGYTF.

The rearrangement uses TRBV7-2 and TRBJ2-3, with D tentatively TRBD2 (7 bases). Germline CDR1 and CDR2: SGHTA and FQGNSA. The ends were cut back, 5 bases at V and 2 bases at J, with 23 bases in the middle. The CDR3 consists of 18 residues. The CDR3 reads CASSPMRGGGHYTDTQYF. The CDR3 nucleotides are TGTGCCAGCAGCCCAATGAGGGGCGGGGGACACTACACAGATACGCAGTATTTT.

This clone occurred a few times. The chain couples TRBV13 to TRBJ1-3; D remains ambiguous. In germline, CDR1 is PRHDT, CDR2 FYEKMQ (reference sequence). V lost 6 bases, J lost 9 bases, and 12 bases lay in between. The CDR3 is made up of 12 amino acids. CDR3 loop: CASSCLRVTIYF. In nucleotides, the CDR3 is TGTGCCAGCAGTTGCCTTCGGGTCACCATATATTTT.

The table lists this clone with a few counts. The CDR3 protein is CASSLTGANTGELFF. The CDR3 DNA is TGTGCCAGCAGTTTGACAGGGGCGAACACCGGGGAGCTGTTTTTT. The chain carries TRBV27 and TRBJ2-2; 8 positions agree with TRBD1. This CDR3 comprises 15 residues. Germline V CDR1 and CDR2: MNHEY, SMNVEV (reference sequence). The V segment lost 3 bases and the J segment 0 bases; nucleotides outside the gene matches: 0.

This chain links TRBV3-1 (or the pseudogene TRBV3-2) with TRBJ2-6; possibly TRBD1 for D (5 bases). Trimming pared 4 bases from V and 1 base from J, leaving 14 bases between. CDR1 is LGHDT, CDR2 YNNKEL, per germline (reference sequence). The CDR3 is 17 amino acids. Here the CDR3 DNA reads TGTGCCAGCAGCCCTCAGACAGCACTTTCTGGGGCCAACGTCCTGACTTTC. Translated: CASSPQTALSGANVLTF.

The chain joins TRBV6-5 to TRBJ1-2, with D perhaps matching TRBD1 (5 bases). The CDR3 is 14 amino acids. Trimming removed 5 bases from V and 6 bases from J, with 16 bases in between. Germline V gene data show CDR1 as MNHEY and CDR2 as SVGAGI. CDR3 DNA sequence: TGTGCCAGCAGTCCACGCACAGGCCCCAATGGCTACACCTTC. Translating gives CASSPRTGPNGYTF.

J is TRBJ2-1 and V is TRBV5-6, with 12 bases aligning to TRBD2. Germline V gene lookup returns CDR1 SGHDT and CDR2 YYEEEE. The V and J ends lost 4 bases and 7 bases, in that order; junction bases with no gene match: 6. This CDR3 comprises 15 residues. The chain's CDR3 is CASSLPSGGVNEQFF. CDR3 in DNA: TGTGCCAGCAGCCTTCCTAGCGGGGGGGTGAATGAGCAGTTCTTC.

Concerning this clone: Distinct nucleotide sequences in the sample also encode this CDR3. The V gene is TRBV2, the J gene TRBJ2-3; unclear D gene. Germline CDR1 reads SNHLY; CDR2 reads FYNNEI. V was pared by 6 bases and J by 2 bases, with 12 bases between. This CDR3 spans 14 amino acids. CDR3 in DNA: TGTGCCAGCAGCGCCTCAGAGGTCACAGATACGCAGTATTTT. The encoded protein is CASSASEVTDTQYF. The whole variable domain, remainder taken from reference TRBV2 and TRBJ2-3, is EPEVTQTPSHQVTQMGQEVILRCVPISNHLYFYWYRQILGQKVEFLVSFYNNEISEKSEIFDDQFSVERPDGSNFTLKIRSTKLEDSAMYFCASSASEVTDTQYFGPGTRLTVL.

In this sample, this clone turned up once. The rearrangement links TRBV7-7 to TRBJ2-3; 8 nucleotides align to TRBD2. V dropped 5 bases and J dropped 3; count of bases not matched to a gene: 7. This CDR3 spans 15 amino acids. CDR1 is SSHAT and CDR2 is FNYEAQ in the germline V gene (reference sequence). Here the CDR3 reads CASSPGGAGTDTQYF. DNA of the CDR3: TGTGCCAGCAGCCCCGGGGGGGCCGGGACAGATACGCAGTATTTT.

As DNA, the CDR3 is TGTGCCAGCAGCGGGGGACTCATGGGCTATGGCTACACCTTC. As protein: CASSGGLMGYGYTF. This chain joins TRBV11-2 and TRBJ1-2, with D tentatively TRBD1 (5 bases). V was shortened by 5 bases and J by 4 bases, with 14 bases between the two germline ends. Germline loops: CDR1 SGHAT, CDR2 FQNNGV. The CDR3 extends over 14 amino acids.

The J gene is TRBJ1-5, the V gene TRBV19; D is uncertain. The germline V and J ends were trimmed by 4 bases and 0 bases, with 10 bases remaining between them. Germline lookup yields CDR1 LNHDA and CDR2 SQIVND (reference sequence). The CDR3 loop spans 15 amino acids. CDR3 region: CASSTQEYSNQPQHF. The CDR3, as DNA: TGTGCCAGTAGTACCCAGGAATATAGCAATCAGCCCCAGCATTTT.

This clone was observed once. V gene TRBV7-3 combines with J gene TRBJ1-1, with 7 nucleotides matching TRBD1. Germline trimming cut 5 bases from V and 5 bases from J; bases unmatched to any gene: 8. The CDR3 is 14 residues long. The germline CDR1 and CDR2 sequences are SGHTA and FQGTGA. The CDR3 DNA sequence: TGTGCCAGCAGCGCCTCCGACAGGGAAACTGAAGCTTTCTTT. It is translated as CASSASDRETEAFF.

The rearrangement uses TRBV7-9 and TRBJ1-4, with TRBD1 matching over 7 bases. The CDR3 is 15 residues long. Germline lookup yields CDR1 SEHNR and CDR2 FQNEAQ (reference sequence). Trimming removed 1 base from V and 6 bases from J; junction bases left unmatched: 5. CDR3 DNA sequence: TGTGCCAGCAGCTTAGGTGACAGGGAGGATGAAAAACTGTTTTTT. This gives the protein CASSLGDREDEKLFF.

The V call is TRBV4-3, the J call TRBJ1-6; TRBD1 aligns across 9 bases. The CDR3 consists of 16 residues. V trimming: 5 bases; J trimming: 7 bases; junction bases outside the gene matches: 9. Germline CDR1 and CDR2: LGHNA and YSLEER. The CDR3 DNA reads TGCGCCAGCAGCAAGGGACAGGGAAATGTCAATTCACCCCTCCACTTT. It encodes CASSKGQGNVNSPLHF.

This chain uses TRBV6-1 with TRBJ2-1; 7 positions match TRBD1. The germline V gene has CDR1 MNHNS and CDR2 SASEGT. J lost 8 bases, V lost 1 base, and 2 bases had no gene match. The CDR3 is 13 amino acids. The CDR3 here is CASSEGTGDEQFF. CDR3 nucleotides: TGTGCCAGCAGTGAAGGTACAGGGGATGAGCAGTTCTTC.

This chain links TRBV6-5 with TRBJ1-2; TRBD1 aligns across 10 bases. Germline CDR1 is MNHEY and CDR2 is SVGAGI. The V gene end was trimmed by 7 bases and the J gene end by 4 bases; junction bases not matched to a gene: 6. The CDR3 contains 14 residues. CDR3 DNA sequence: TGTGCCAGCACCCAGGACAGGGGGACCTATGGCTACACCTTC. Protein: CASTQDRGTYGYTF.